Presented here are 7 T cell receptor beta chains from one specimen sequenced in a study of OX40 agonist ivuxolimab in advanced cancers. The library was generated by the immunoSEQ multiplex PCR assay. TCRdb obtained this table from immuneACCESS and retained in-frame rearrangements with V and J assigned. These tables miss some clones; where compared with another copy, unresolved V genes account for less than half of the shortfall, and the remainder is unexplained. In this sample the table shows 12,000 to 15,000 clones, 75% to 85% of which occur a single time. Just over 35% of the sample is in the top ten clones. The specimen comprised CD4+ or CD8+ T cells sorted from blood, sampled in a trial of the OX40 agonist ivuxolimab. The origin of the receptors is an adult with an advanced solid tumor such as melanoma, head and neck, liver or kidney cancer.

V gene TRBV13 combines with J gene TRBJ1-4, with unresolved D. The CDR3 runs 16 residues. The ends were cut back, 2 bases at V and 3 bases at J, with 13 bases in the middle. The germline gives CDR1 PRHDT, CDR2 FYEKMQ (reference sequence). The CDR3 DNA is TGTGCCAGCAGCTTATATGGGCAGGTAGCTAATGAAAAACTGTTTTTT. Protein: CASSLYGQVANEKLFF.

As to this clone: A far larger clone is only one base removed, so a read error is likely. V is TRBV23-1 and J is TRBJ2-3; 8 bases map to TRBD2. TRBV23-1 is classed as an ORF, of uncertain function. With 2 bases clipped from V and 0 bases from J, the junction kept 7 bases outside the gene matches. This CDR3 comprises 17 residues. The CDR3 here is CASSQEGLALSTDTQYF. CDR3 sequence (DNA): TGCGCCAGCAGTCAAGAAGGACTAGCCCTCAGCACAGATACGCAGTATTTT.

This clone was detected only a few times. The rearrangement joins TRBV11-2 to TRBJ2-2, with D tentatively TRBD2 (6 bases). The V and J ends lost 1 base and 1 base respectively, with 13 bases between them. Looked up from germline, CDR1 is SGHAT and CDR2 is FQNNGV. The CDR3 is 17 residues long. The CDR3 here is CASSLVGGSVNTGELFF. As DNA, the CDR3 is TGTGCCAGCAGCTTAGTTGGGGGGAGCGTGAACACCGGGGAGCTGTTTTTT.

This chain uses TRBV12-5 with TRBJ2-2, with TRBD1 as a possible D gene (6 bases). The CDR3 contains 16 residues. The germline CDR1 and CDR2 sequences are LGHNT and FRNRAP. V was trimmed by 0 bases and J by 0 bases, leaving 8 bases between them. The CDR3 loop is CASGLVSGANTGELFF. The CDR3 bases are TGTGCTAGTGGTTTGGTATCAGGGGCGAACACCGGGGAGCTGTTTTTT.

This sequence joins TRBV7-9 and TRBJ1-2; the D gene is possibly TRBD1 (5 bases). This CDR3 is 14 amino acids long. CDR1 is SEHNR, CDR2 FQNEAQ, per germline (reference sequence). V lost 4 bases, J lost 5 bases, and 14 bases lay in between. As DNA, the CDR3 is TGTGCCAGCAGCTCCTCCCGGGGGAAATATGGCTACACCTTC. Amino acid sequence: CASSSSRGKYGYTF.

The chain has TRBV4-2 and TRBJ1-5; D remains unclear. The CDR3 is 15 residues long. V was clipped by 0 bases and J by 3 bases, with 9 bases between them. Germline loops: CDR1 LGHNA, CDR2 YNFKEQ. This CDR3 is CASSQEEATNQPQHF. Written as DNA, the CDR3 is TGTGCCAGCAGCCAAGAAGAGGCTACCAATCAGCCCCAGCATTTT.

V gene TRBV27 combines with J gene TRBJ2-5, with 10 bases fitting TRBD1. The germline gives CDR1 MNHEY, CDR2 SMNVEV (reference sequence). V lost 7 bases to trimming and J lost 4 bases; unmatched junction nucleotides: 9. The CDR3 loop spans 15 amino acids. In DNA form, the CDR3 reads TGTGCCAGCAAGAGGGACAGGGGTTTGGGAGAGACCCAGTACTTC. The encoded protein is CASKRDRGLGETQYF.